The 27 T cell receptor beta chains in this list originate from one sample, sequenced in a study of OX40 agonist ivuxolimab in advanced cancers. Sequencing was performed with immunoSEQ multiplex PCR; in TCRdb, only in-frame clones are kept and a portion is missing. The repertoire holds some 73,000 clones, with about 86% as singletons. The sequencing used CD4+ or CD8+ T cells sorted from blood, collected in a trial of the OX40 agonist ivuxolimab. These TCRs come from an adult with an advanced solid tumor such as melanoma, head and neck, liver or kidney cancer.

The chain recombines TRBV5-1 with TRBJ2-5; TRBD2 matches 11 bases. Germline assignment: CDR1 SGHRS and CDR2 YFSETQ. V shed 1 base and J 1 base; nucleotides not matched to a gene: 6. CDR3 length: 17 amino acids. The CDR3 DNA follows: TGCGCCAGCAGCTTGTTCCTAGCGGGAGGCCCCCAAGAGACCCAGTACTTC. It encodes CASSLFLAGGPQETQYF.

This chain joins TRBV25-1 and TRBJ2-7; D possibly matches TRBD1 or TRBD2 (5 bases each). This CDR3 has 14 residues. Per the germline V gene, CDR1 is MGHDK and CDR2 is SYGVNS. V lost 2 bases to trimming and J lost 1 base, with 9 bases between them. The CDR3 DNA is TGTGCCAGCAGTGAAGGGGACGGATCCTACGAGCAGTACTTC. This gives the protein CASSEGDGSYEQYF.

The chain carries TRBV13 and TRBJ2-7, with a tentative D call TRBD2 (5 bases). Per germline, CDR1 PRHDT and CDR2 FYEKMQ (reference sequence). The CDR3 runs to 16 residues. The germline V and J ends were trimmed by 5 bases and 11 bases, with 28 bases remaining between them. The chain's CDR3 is CASSPNAGGPSTRKYF. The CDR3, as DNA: TGTGCCAGCAGCCCCAATGCGGGCGGGCCTTCTACAAGGAAGTACTTC.

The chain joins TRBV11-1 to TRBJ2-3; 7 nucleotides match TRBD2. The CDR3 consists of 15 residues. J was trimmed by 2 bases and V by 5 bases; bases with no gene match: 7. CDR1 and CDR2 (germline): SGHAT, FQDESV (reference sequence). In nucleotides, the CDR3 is TGTGCCAGCAGCAAAAGCGGGAAGTCCACAGATACGCAGTATTTT. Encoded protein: CASSKSGKSTDTQYF.

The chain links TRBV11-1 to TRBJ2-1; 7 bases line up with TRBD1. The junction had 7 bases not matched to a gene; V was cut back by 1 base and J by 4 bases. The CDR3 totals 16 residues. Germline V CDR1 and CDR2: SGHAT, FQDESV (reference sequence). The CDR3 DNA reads TGTGCCAGCAGCTTAGACCTAGGGACAGCGTACAATGAGCAGTTCTTC. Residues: CASSLDLGTAYNEQFF.

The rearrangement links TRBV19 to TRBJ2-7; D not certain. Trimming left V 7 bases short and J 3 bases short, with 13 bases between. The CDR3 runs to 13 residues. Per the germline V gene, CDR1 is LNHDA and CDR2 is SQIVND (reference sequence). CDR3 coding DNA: TGTGCCAGTACCGACGGACCGCACTACGAGCAGTACTTC. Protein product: CASTDGPHYEQYF. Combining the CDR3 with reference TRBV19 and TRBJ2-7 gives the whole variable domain DGGITQSPKYLFRKEGQNVTLSCEQNLNHDAMYWYRQDPGQGLRLIYYSQIVNDFQKGDIAEGYSVSREKKESFPLTVTSAQKNPTAFYLCASTDGPHYEQYFGPGTRLTVT.

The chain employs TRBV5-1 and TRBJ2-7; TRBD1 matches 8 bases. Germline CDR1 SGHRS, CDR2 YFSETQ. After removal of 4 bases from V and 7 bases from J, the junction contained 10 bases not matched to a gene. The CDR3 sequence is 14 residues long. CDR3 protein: CASSDTGTGREQYF. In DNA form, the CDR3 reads TGCGCCAGCAGCGATACCGGGACAGGCAGGGAGCAGTACTTC.

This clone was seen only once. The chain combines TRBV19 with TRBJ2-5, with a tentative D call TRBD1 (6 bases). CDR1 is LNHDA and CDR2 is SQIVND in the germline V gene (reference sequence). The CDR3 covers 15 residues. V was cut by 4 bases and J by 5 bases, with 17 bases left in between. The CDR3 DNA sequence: TGTGCCAGTAGTAGGGGCCTAGACAGGCGCGAGACCCAGTACTTC. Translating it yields CASSRGLDRRETQYF.

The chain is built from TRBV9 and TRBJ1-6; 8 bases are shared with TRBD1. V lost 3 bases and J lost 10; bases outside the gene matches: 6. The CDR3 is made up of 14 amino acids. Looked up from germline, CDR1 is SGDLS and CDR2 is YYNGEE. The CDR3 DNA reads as TGTGCCAGCAGCGCCCGACAGGGGAACTCACCCCTCCACTTT. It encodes CASSARQGNSPLHF.

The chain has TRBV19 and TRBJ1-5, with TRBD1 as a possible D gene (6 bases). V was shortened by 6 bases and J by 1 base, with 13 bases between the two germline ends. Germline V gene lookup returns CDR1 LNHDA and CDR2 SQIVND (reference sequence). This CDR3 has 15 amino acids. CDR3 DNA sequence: TGTGCCAGTAGGGGGGGGCAAGTAAGCAATCAGCCCCAGCATTTT. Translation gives CASRGGQVSNQPQHF.

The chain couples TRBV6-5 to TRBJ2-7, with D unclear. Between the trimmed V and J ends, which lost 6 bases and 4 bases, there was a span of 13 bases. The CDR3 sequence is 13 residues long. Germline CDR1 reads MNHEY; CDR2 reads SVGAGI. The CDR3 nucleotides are TGTGCCAGCAGGGATCGGACGCCATACGAGCAGTACTTC. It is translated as CASRDRTPYEQYF.

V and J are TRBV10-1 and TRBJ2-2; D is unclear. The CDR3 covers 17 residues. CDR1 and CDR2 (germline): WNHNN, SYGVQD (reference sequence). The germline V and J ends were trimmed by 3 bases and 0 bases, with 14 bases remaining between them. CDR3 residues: CASSDQADPTNTGELFF. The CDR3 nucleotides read TGCGCCAGCAGTGACCAGGCCGATCCAACGAACACCGGGGAGCTGTTTTTT.

CDR3 loop: CASSSGTGTYEQYF. The CDR3 coding sequence is TGTGCCAGCAGCTCCGGGACAGGAACCTACGAGCAGTACTTC. This chain joins TRBV7-9 and TRBJ2-7; 8 bases fit TRBD1. In germline, CDR1 is SEHNR, CDR2 FQNEAQ (reference sequence). This CDR3 spans 14 amino acids. V lost 4 bases to trimming and J lost 2 bases; unmatched junction nucleotides: 4.

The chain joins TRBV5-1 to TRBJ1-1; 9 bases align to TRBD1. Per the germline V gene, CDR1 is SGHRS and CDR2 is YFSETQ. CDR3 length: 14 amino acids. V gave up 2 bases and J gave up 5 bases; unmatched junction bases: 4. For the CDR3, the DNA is TGCGCCAGCAGCTTCGGACAGGGGCATACTGAAGCTTTCTTT. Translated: CASSFGQGHTEAFF.

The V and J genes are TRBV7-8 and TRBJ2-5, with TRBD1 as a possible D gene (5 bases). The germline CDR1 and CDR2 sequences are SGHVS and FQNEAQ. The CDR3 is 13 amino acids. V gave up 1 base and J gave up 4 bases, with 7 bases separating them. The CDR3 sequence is CASSLEQAETQYF. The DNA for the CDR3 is TGTGCCAGCAGCTTAGAACAGGCAGAGACCCAGTACTTC.

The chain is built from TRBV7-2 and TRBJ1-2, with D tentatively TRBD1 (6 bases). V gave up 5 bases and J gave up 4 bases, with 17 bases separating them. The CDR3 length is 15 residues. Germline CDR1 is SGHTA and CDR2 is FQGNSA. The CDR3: CASSRGTTALYGYTF. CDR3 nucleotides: TGTGCCAGCAGCCGAGGGACAACGGCCCTCTATGGCTACACCTTC. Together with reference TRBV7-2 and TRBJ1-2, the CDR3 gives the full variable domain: GAGVSQSPSNKVTEKGKDVELRCDPISGHTALYWYRQSLGQGLEFLIYFQGNSAPDKSGLPSDRFSAERTGGSVSTLTIQRTQQEDSAVYLCASSRGTTALYGYTFGSGTRLTVV.

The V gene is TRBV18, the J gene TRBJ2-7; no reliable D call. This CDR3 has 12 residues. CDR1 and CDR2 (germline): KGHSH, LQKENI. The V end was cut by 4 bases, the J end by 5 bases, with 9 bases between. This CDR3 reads CASSRSRDEQYF. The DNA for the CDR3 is TGTGCCAGCTCACGTTCTCGGGACGAGCAGTACTTC.

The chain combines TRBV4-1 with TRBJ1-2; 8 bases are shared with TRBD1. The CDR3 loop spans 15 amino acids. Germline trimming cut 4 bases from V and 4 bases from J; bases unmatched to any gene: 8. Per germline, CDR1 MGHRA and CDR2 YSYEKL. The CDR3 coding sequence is TGCGCCAGCAGCCTTAGGACAGGGCCGATCTATGGCTACACCTTC. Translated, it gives CASSLRTGPIYGYTF.

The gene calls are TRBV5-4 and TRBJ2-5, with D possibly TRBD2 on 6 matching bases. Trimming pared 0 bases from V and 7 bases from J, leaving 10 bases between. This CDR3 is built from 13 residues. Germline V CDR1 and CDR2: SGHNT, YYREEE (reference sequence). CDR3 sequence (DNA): TGTGCCAGCAGCTTGGGAGGGCGGGGGACCCAGTACTTC. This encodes CASSLGGRGTQYF.

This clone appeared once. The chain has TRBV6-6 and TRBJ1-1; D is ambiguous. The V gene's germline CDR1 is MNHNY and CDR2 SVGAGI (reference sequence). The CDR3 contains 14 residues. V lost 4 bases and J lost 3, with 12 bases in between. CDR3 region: CASSSPGSYTEAFF. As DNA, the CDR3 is TGTGCCAGCAGTTCCCCAGGAAGCTACACTGAAGCTTTCTTT.

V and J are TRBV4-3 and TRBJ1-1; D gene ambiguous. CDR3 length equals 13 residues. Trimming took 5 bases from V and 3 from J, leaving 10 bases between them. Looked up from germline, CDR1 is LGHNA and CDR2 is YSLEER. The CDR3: CASSARRDTEAFF. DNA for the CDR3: TGCGCCAGCAGCGCGAGGAGGGACACTGAAGCTTTCTTT.

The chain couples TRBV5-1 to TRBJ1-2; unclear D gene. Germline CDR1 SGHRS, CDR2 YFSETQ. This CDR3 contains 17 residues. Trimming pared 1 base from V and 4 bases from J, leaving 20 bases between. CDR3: CASSLLGSFQVSYGYTF. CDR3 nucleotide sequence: TGCGCCAGCAGCTTGTTGGGCTCCTTCCAAGTGTCCTATGGCTACACCTTC.

The CDR3 nucleotides read TGTGCCAGCAGAACAGGGGCCCCAGATACGCAGTATTTT. Its translation: CASRTGAPDTQYF. The chain recombines TRBV28 with TRBJ2-3; 7 nucleotides agree with TRBD1. CDR3 length equals 13 residues. Losses at the gene ends were 6 bases for V and 4 bases for J; bases not matched to a gene: 4. Germline V gives CDR1 MDHEN, CDR2 SYDVKM.

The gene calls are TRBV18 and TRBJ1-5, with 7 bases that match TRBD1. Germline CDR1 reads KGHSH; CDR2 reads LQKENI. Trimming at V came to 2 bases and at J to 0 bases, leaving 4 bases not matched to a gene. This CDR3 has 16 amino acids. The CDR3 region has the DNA TGTGCCAGCTCACCAGAGACAGGGTATAGCAATCAGCCCCAGCATTTT. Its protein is CASSPETGYSNQPQHF.

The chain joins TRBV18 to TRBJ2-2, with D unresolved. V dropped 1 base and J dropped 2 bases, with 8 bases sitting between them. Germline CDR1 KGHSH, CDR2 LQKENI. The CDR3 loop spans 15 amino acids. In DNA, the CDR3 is TGTGCCAGCTCACCACGAGAAGTTAACACCGGGGAGCTGTTTTTT. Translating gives CASSPREVNTGELFF. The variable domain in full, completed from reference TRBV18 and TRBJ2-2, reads NAGVMQNPRHLVRRRGQEARLRCSPMKGHSHVYWYRQLPEEGLKFMVYLQKENIIDESGMPKERFSAEFPKEGPSILRIQQVVRGDSAAYFCASSPREVNTGELFFGEGSRLTVL.

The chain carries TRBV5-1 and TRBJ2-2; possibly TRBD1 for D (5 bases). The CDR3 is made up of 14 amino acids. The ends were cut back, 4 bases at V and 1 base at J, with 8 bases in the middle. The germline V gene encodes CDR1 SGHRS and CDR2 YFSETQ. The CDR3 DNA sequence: TGCGCCAGCAGCAAGACAGAGAACACCGGGGAGCTGTTTTTT. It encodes CASSKTENTGELFF.

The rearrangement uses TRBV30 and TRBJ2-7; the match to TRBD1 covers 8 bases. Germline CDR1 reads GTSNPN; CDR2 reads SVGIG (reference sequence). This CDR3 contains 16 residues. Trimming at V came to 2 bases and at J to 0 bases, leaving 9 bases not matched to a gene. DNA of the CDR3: TGTGCCTGGAGTACCCCATACGGGACAGGCTCCTACGAGCAGTACTTC. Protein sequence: CAWSTPYGTGSYEQYF.